A single sample gave rise to the 21 T cell receptor beta chains below, sequenced in a study of Graves' ophthalmopathy and Graves' hyperthyroidism. The authors amplified TCR beta CDR3 regions from RNA transcripts. Amplification began with first-round RT-PCR using HTBI primers, then second-round multiplex PCR was performed. TCRdb re-called the multiplex PCR reads with MiXCR, one entry per CDR3 protein. This sample has 300,000 to 500,000 distinct CDR3 sequences, with 15% to 19% found just once. Sequencing used peripheral blood. These TCRs come from a woman in her late teens or twenties with stable Graves' hyperthyroidism.

The chain combines TRBV4-2 with TRBJ2-5; D is perhaps TRBD1 (5 bases). The CDR3 runs to 17 residues. Looked up from germline, CDR1 is LGHNA and CDR2 is YNFKEQ. V dropped 0 bases and J dropped 2 bases, with 16 bases sitting between them. CDR3: CASSQEPTETLQETQYF. In nucleotides, the CDR3 is TGTGCCAGCAGCCAAGAGCCGACAGAAACTCTACAAGAGACCCAGTACTTC.

The table lists this clonotype with a few counts. The V and J genes are TRBV6-1 and TRBJ1-2; D perhaps matches TRBD1 (5 bases). The V end lost 8 bases, the J end lost 14 bases, and 18 bases lay between the germline ends. Looked up from germline, CDR1 is MNHNS and CDR2 is SASEGT. CDR3 size: 11 residues. CDR3 residues: CASASRGSWTF. DNA of the CDR3: TGTGCCAGCGCTTCACGGGGCTCCTGGACCTTC.

This clonotype appeared many times. The chain couples TRBV12-3 or TRBV12-4 to TRBJ2-5, with 9 bases lining up with TRBD2. This CDR3 has 15 amino acids. V lost 3 bases and J lost 2; bases outside the gene matches: 4. As DNA, the CDR3 is TGTGCCAGCAGTTTGGCCCTAGCGGGGCAAGAGACCCAGTACTTC. Translating it yields CASSLALAGQETQYF.

V gene TRBV5-5 combines with J gene TRBJ2-7, with 10 bases lining up with TRBD1. J gave up 4 bases and V 4 bases, and 11 bases lay outside the gene matches. The CDR3 runs to 16 residues. Germline V gene data show CDR1 as SGHKS and CDR2 as YYEKEE (reference sequence). Written as DNA, the CDR3 is TGTGCCAGCAGCAACTTCCGGGACAGGGGAAAGTACGAGCAGTACTTC. This sequence encodes CASSNFRDRGKYEQYF.

In its sample, this clonotype was seen many times. The rearrangement links TRBV20-1 to TRBJ2-7; no clear D gene. Germline V gene sequence: CDR1 DFQATT, CDR2 SNEGSKA (reference sequence). The V and J ends lost 4 bases and 3 bases respectively, with 10 bases between them. The CDR3 runs 12 residues. CDR3 nucleotide sequence: TGCAGTGCTACGGTCAGCAGCTACGAGCAGTACTTC. Translated, it gives CSATVSSYEQYF.

The chain is built from TRBV20-1 and TRBJ2-2; D may be TRBD1 (6 bases). Trimming cost V 3 bases and J 1 base, with 18 bases left between them. The CDR3 covers 17 residues. Germline CDR1 and CDR2: DFQATT and SNEGSKA (reference sequence). This CDR3 is CSASPRRGGRNTGELFF. Here the CDR3 DNA reads TGCAGTGCTAGCCCCCGGCGAGGGGGACGGAACACCGGGGAGCTGTTTTTT.

V usage is TRBV5-1 and J usage is TRBJ1-1; 9 bases align to TRBD1. Germline CDR1 is SGHRS and CDR2 is YFSETQ. J lost 10 bases, V lost 0 bases, and 4 bases had no gene match. The CDR3 extends over 13 amino acids. CDR3 loop: CASSLDRGRIAFF. CDR3 in DNA: TGCGCCAGCAGCTTGGACAGGGGGCGCATAGCTTTCTTT.

This clonotype appeared many times. The chain is built from TRBV6-5 and TRBJ2-7; the D call may be TRBD1 or TRBD2 (5 bases each). The V and J ends lost 7 bases and 2 bases respectively, with 12 bases between them. Germline V CDR1 and CDR2: MNHEY, SVGAGI. The CDR3 is 13 residues long. CDR3 loop: CASIGTATYEQYF. The CDR3 coding sequence is TGTGCCAGCATAGGGACGGCAACCTACGAGCAGTACTTC.

The J gene is TRBJ2-4, the V gene TRBV5-5, with D uncertain. The CDR3 contains 14 residues. Germline V gene sequence: CDR1 SGHKS, CDR2 YYEKEE (reference sequence). V lost 6 bases and J 0 bases, leaving 10 bases between the germline ends. The CDR3 DNA sequence: TGTGCCAGCACGCCTGGGGAAGCCAAAAACATTCAGTACTTC. Its translation is CASTPGEAKNIQYF.

This clonotype was picked up many times. The rearrangement uses TRBV29-1 and TRBJ1-2; D is unresolved. Trimming cost V 4 bases and J 0 bases, with 9 bases left between them. In germline, CDR1 is SQVTM, CDR2 ANQGSEA. The CDR3 is 13 residues long. CDR3 coding DNA: TGCAGCGTTGCTGGAGATCCTAACTATGGCTACACCTTC. Translation: CSVAGDPNYGYTF.

This clonotype was detected many times. CDR3 in amino acids: CASSQVGQSSYEQYF. The CDR3 coding sequence is TGTGCCAGCAGTCAGGTCGGCCAGAGCTCCTACGAGCAGTACTTC. This chain connects TRBV27 to TRBJ2-7, with unresolved D. The length of the CDR3 is 15 residues. The germline CDR1 and CDR2 sequences are MNHEY and SMNVEV (reference sequence). V was cut by 5 bases and J by 0 bases, with 14 bases left in between.

This clonotype has a handful of counts. V and J are TRBV13 and TRBJ2-2; D may be TRBD1 (5 bases). The germline V and J ends were trimmed by 2 bases and 5 bases, with 15 bases remaining between them. This CDR3 comprises 16 residues. Germline CDR1 is PRHDT and CDR2 is FYEKMQ (reference sequence). The CDR3 region is CASSLTFDQGTGELFF. As DNA, the CDR3 is TGTGCCAGCAGCTTAACGTTCGATCAGGGAACCGGGGAGCTGTTTTTT.

This clonotype was counted many times. This chain links TRBV6-5 with TRBJ1-5; D not certain. Trimming shortened V by 5 bases and J by 5 bases, and 19 bases separated the two germline ends. In germline, CDR1 is MNHEY, CDR2 SVGAGI. This CDR3 comprises 16 residues. CDR3 in DNA: TGTGCCAGCAGTCCCTCGGTGGGGTTCATCGATCAGCCCCAGCATTTT. The encoded protein is CASSPSVGFIDQPQHF.

This clonotype appeared many times. The chain recombines TRBV12-3 or TRBV12-4 with TRBJ2-2; the match to TRBD1 covers 7 bases. There are 15 residues in the CDR3. V lost 9 bases, J lost 1 base, and 8 bases stayed unmatched. The chain's CDR3 is CASHGPGGNTGELFF. The CDR3 DNA follows: TGTGCCAGTCACGGTCCAGGGGGGAACACCGGGGAGCTGTTTTTT.

In this sample, this clonotype turned up many times. The chain recombines TRBV2 with TRBJ1-1; 7 nucleotides line up with TRBD1. Losses at the gene ends were 7 bases for V and 5 bases for J; bases not matched to a gene: 7. In germline, CDR1 is SNHLY, CDR2 FYNNEI. The CDR3 spans 13 residues. CDR3 coding DNA: TGTGCCAGCATCGGACAGGCTGGAACTGAAGCTTTCTTT. The encoded protein is CASIGQAGTEAFF.

This clonotype was picked up many times. This rearrangement joins TRBV12-3 or TRBV12-4 to TRBJ2-7, with 8 positions matching TRBD1. After removal of 5 bases from V and 1 base from J, the junction contained 10 bases not matched to a gene. The CDR3 runs to 16 residues. CDR3 sequence: CASSARRGTGSYEQYF. CDR3 DNA: TGTGCCAGCAGTGCCCGTCGGGGGACAGGTTCCTACGAGCAGTACTTC.

This clonotype was counted at least ten times. The chain has TRBV6-1 and TRBJ1-2; 9 bases map to TRBD1. V shed 5 bases and J 8 bases; nucleotides not matched to a gene: 9. The CDR3 is made up of 14 amino acids. Germline lookup yields CDR1 MNHNS and CDR2 SASEGT. The CDR3 bases are TGTGCCAGCAGTATCAGGACAGGGGCGCAAGGCTACACCTTC. This translates into CASSIRTGAQGYTF.

The chain couples TRBV2 to TRBJ1-1; D is unclear. This CDR3 region has 13 residues. CDR1 is SNHLY and CDR2 is FYNNEI in the germline V gene. Between the trimmed V and J ends, which lost 3 bases and 8 bases, there was a span of 13 bases. CDR3 sequence (DNA): TGTGCCAGCAGTGAGTTACAGAGAATAGAAGCTTTCTTT. Protein: CASSELQRIEAFF. Based on the CDR3 plus reference TRBV2 and TRBJ1-1, the full variable domain is EPEVTQTPSHQVTQMGQEVILRCVPISNHLYFYWYRQILGQKVEFLVSFYNNEISEKSEIFDDQFSVERPDGSNFTLKIRSTKLEDSAMYFCASSELQRIEAFFGQGTRLTVV.

This clonotype was counted at least ten times. J is TRBJ2-7 and V is TRBV6-4; TRBD2 matches at 13 bases. This CDR3 is 16 amino acids long. Germline CDR1 is MRHNA and CDR2 is SNTAGT. Unmatched junction bases numbered 4, after V lost 2 bases and J lost 3 bases. The CDR3 is CASSDKGLAGSYEQYF. The CDR3, as DNA: TGTGCCAGCAGTGACAAGGGACTAGCGGGGAGCTACGAGCAGTACTTC.

This clonotype was observed many times. The rearrangement links TRBV6-1 to TRBJ1-6; possible D gene TRBD1, 5 bases. The CDR3 sequence is 14 residues long. Trimming took off 2 bases at V and 5 bases at J, with 7 bases between the two ends. Germline V gene lookup returns CDR1 MNHNS and CDR2 SASEGT. The CDR3: CASSEQGDNSPLHF. In DNA form, the CDR3 reads TGTGCCAGCAGTGAACAGGGAGATAATTCACCCCTCCACTTT.

V usage is TRBV6-1 and J usage is TRBJ1-5, with D possibly being TRBD1 (6 bases). Trimming shortened V by 6 bases and J by 3 bases, and 18 bases separated the two germline ends. The CDR3 is 16 residues long. From germline, CDR1 is MNHNS and CDR2 SASEGT. CDR3 in DNA: TGTGCCAGCAGCGAGCCACAGGGTTGGAACAATCAGCCCCAGCATTTT. Residues: CASSEPQGWNNQPQHF.